The present T cell receptor (beta chain) was sequenced within a study of blood T cell repertoires in COVID-19. Overall study context: The samples span acute and convalescent COVID-19 from the United States, Italy and Spain. In each case, the material was cDNA or gDNA derived from T cells, B-cell-depleted T cells, or PBMCs.

CDR3 size: 15 residues. Trimming shortened V by 0 bases and J by 6 bases, and 15 bases separated the two germline ends. Germline CDR1 reads SGHNT; CDR2 reads YYREEE (reference sequence). This clone showed up just once. Original handling: Amplification with reference gene primers provided the estimates of nucleated cell counts. The assay was immunoSEQ multiplex PCR, and TCRdb's table has in-frame clones only and misses some. That table furnishes V, J and clone size, whereas the DNA furnished D and trimming. The table has about 270,000 clones, more than 90% seen once. The sequence was obtained from a person aged 18-29 years with COVID-19, enrolled during active disease. This chain joins TRBV5-4 and TRBJ1-1; a possible D gene is TRBD1 (5 bases). The sequenced sample consisted of peripheral blood. This CDR3 is CASSLERGSPPEAFF. In nucleotides, the CDR3 is TGTGCCAGCAGCTTGGAAAGGGGCAGCCCCCCTGAAGCTTTCTTT.